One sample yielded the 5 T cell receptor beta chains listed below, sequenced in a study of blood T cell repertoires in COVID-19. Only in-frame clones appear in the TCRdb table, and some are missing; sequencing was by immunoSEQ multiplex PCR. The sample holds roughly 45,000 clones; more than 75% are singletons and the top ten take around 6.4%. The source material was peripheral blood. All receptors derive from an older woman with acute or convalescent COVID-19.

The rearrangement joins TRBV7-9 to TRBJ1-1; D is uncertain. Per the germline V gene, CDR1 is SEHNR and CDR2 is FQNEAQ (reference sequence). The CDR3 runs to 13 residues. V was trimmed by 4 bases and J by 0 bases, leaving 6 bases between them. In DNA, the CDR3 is TGTGCCAGCAGCTCCCAAATGAACACTGAAGCTTTCTTT. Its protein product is CASSSQMNTEAFF.

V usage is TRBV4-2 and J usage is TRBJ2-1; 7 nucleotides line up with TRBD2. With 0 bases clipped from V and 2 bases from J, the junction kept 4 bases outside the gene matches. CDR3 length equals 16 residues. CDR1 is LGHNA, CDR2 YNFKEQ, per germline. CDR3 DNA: TGTGCCAGCAGCCAAGATGGGCTAGCGGCCTACAATGAGCAGTTCTTC. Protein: CASSQDGLAAYNEQFF.

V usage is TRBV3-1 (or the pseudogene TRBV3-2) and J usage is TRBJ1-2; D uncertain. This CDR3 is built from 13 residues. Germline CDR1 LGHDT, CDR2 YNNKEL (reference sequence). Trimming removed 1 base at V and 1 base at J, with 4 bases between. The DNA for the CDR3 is TGTGCCAGCAGCCAAGCAGATAACTATGGCTACACCTTC. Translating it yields CASSQADNYGYTF.

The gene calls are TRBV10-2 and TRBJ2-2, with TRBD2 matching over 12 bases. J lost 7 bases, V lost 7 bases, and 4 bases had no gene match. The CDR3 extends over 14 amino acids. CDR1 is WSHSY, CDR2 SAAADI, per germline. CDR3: CASTSGREVGELFF. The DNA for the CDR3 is TGCGCCAGCACTAGCGGGAGGGAGGTCGGGGAGCTGTTTTTT.

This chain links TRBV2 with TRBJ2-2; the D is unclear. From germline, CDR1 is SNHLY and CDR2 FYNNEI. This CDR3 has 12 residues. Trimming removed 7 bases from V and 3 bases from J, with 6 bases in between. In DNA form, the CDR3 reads TGTGCCAGCATGCCAGACACCGGGGAGCTGTTTTTT. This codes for CASMPDTGELFF.